The 10 T cell receptor beta chains reported below all come from one sample, sequenced in a study of T cell responses to AZD1222 COVID-19 vaccine. The protocol was immunoSEQ multiplex PCR, while the TCRdb copy is restricted to in-frame clones and leaves out a portion. This table has around 170,000 clones, nearly 95% appearing once. Sample: peripheral blood, taken 28 days after the second AZD1222 dose. The receptors here all came from an adult who received the AZD1222 COVID-19 vaccine.

The V call is TRBV5-1, the J call TRBJ2-2, with 7 bases aligning to TRBD2. This CDR3 region has 16 residues. From germline, CDR1 is SGHRS and CDR2 YFSETQ. V lost 4 bases, J lost 0 bases, and 6 bases stayed unmatched. This CDR3 is CASSDTTSANTGELFF. CDR3 coding DNA: TGCGCCAGCAGCGACACTACTAGCGCGAACACCGGGGAGCTGTTTTTT. The full variable domain, rest sourced from reference TRBV5-1 and TRBJ2-2, is KAGVTQTPRYLIKTRGQQVTLSCSPISGHRSVSWYQQTPGQGLQFLFEYFSETQRNKGNFPGRFSGRQFSNSRSEMNVSTLELGDSALYLCASSDTTSANTGELFFGEGSRLTVL.

This chain links TRBV11-1 with TRBJ2-3; D is ambiguous. Germline assignment: CDR1 SGHAT and CDR2 FQDESV (reference sequence). CDR3 size: 11 residues. Trimming cost V 1 base and J 6 bases, with 2 bases left between them. As DNA, the CDR3 is TGTGCCAGCAGCTTAGGGGATACGCAGTATTTT. Protein sequence: CASSLGDTQYF.

The chain joins TRBV5-4 to TRBJ1-1, with D possibly matching TRBD1 (5 bases). The CDR3 length is 13 residues. V lost 4 bases to trimming and J lost 0 bases, with 7 bases between them. Germline loops: CDR1 SGHNT, CDR2 YYREEE (reference sequence). CDR3 sequence: CASSLRVNTEAFF. CDR3 DNA: TGTGCCAGCAGCCTCAGGGTGAACACTGAAGCTTTCTTT.

J is TRBJ1-5 and V is TRBV4-1; 7 positions agree with TRBD1. The junction had 17 bases not matched to a gene; V was cut back by 1 base and J by 11 bases. This CDR3 comprises 17 residues. Germline CDR1 MGHRA, CDR2 YSYEKL. The CDR3 region is CASSQGASGQRTLAQHF. The CDR3 DNA follows: TGCGCCAGCAGCCAAGGGGCGTCGGGACAGAGAACTTTGGCCCAGCATTTT.

The table lists this clone with a count of one. The gene calls are TRBV5-4 and TRBJ1-2; a possible D gene is TRBD1 (5 bases). This CDR3 has 15 residues. The V gene lost 4 bases and the J gene lost 1 base, with 14 bases spanning the gap. The V gene's germline CDR1 is SGHNT and CDR2 YYREEE (reference sequence). As DNA, the CDR3 is TGTGCCAGCAGCCCCGACCCGGACATTAACTATGGCTACACCTTC. As protein: CASSPDPDINYGYTF.

The J gene is TRBJ1-6, the V gene TRBV6-2 or TRBV6-3, with 7 bases aligning to TRBD1. Losses at the gene ends were 6 bases for V and 7 bases for J; bases not matched to a gene: 9. The CDR3 is 15 amino acids. The germline V gene encodes CDR1 MNHEY and CDR2 SVGEGT. CDR3 DNA: TGTGCCAGCAGCTCACTGACAGGGCGGAATTCACCCCTCCACTTT. Translation gives CASSSLTGRNSPLHF.

The chain carries TRBV11-3 and TRBJ1-5, with 10 bases fitting TRBD1. This CDR3 contains 15 residues. Per the germline V gene, CDR1 is SGHNT and CDR2 is YENEEA. V shed 5 bases, J shed 6 bases, and the junction held 7 bases outside the gene matches. The CDR3: CASSKDRGRGQPQHF. Written as DNA, the CDR3 is TGTGCCAGCAGCAAAGACAGGGGGCGAGGTCAGCCCCAGCATTTT. Full variable domain (outside the CDR3, taken from reference TRBV11-3 and TRBJ1-5): EAGVVQSPRYKIIEKKQPVAFWCNPISGHNTLYWYLQNLGQGPELLIRYENEEAVDDSQLPKDRFSAERLKGVDSTLKIQPAELGDSAVYLCASSKDRGRGQPQHFGDGTRLSIL.

The chain employs TRBV19 and TRBJ2-7, with D tentatively TRBD1 (5 bases). The CDR3 consists of 15 residues. The germline V gene has CDR1 LNHDA and CDR2 SQIVND (reference sequence). Trimming cost V 7 bases and J 7 bases, with 23 bases left between them. The CDR3: CASNNPGHSPREQYF. DNA for the CDR3: TGTGCCAGTAATAATCCCGGACACTCCCCTAGGGAGCAGTACTTC. Together with reference TRBV19 and TRBJ2-7, the CDR3 gives the full variable domain: DGGITQSPKYLFRKEGQNVTLSCEQNLNHDAMYWYRQDPGQGLRLIYYSQIVNDFQKGDIAEGYSVSREKKESFPLTVTSAQKNPTAFYLCASNNPGHSPREQYFGPGTRLTVT.

The chain uses TRBV14 and TRBJ2-7; the match to TRBD1 covers 8 bases. The germline gives CDR1 SGHDN, CDR2 FVKESK. The J segment lost 3 bases and the V segment lost 4 bases, leaving 8 bases of the junction unmatched. This CDR3 spans 15 amino acids. The CDR3 reads CASSRGKDRGYEQYF. In DNA form, the CDR3 reads TGTGCCAGCAGCCGAGGAAAAGACAGGGGCTACGAGCAGTACTTC.

The chain is built from TRBV6-5 and TRBJ2-1; 7 bases align to TRBD2. V gave up 10 bases and J gave up 7 bases; unmatched junction bases: 10. The CDR3 totals 13 residues. In germline, CDR1 is MNHEY, CDR2 SVGAGI. DNA of the CDR3: TGTGCCACCAAAGCGGGGTCCTTAAATGAGCAGTTCTTC. The encoded protein is CATKAGSLNEQFF.